Sequencing of this T cell receptor (beta chain) was carried out in a study of cytomegalovirus exposure and HLA in healthy donors. Study-level points and caveats: Usually a TCR sequence was rare, but some public TCRs were found in many donors. According to the study, 180 or so TCR beta chains were cytomegalovirus-associated.

Germline V gene data show CDR1 as SGHRS and CDR2 as YFSETQ. CDR3 size: 20 residues. Trimming at V came to 0 bases and at J to 3 bases, leaving 16 bases not matched to a gene. Regarding this clone: Its antigen is unknown.

Here immunoSEQ multiplex PCR was the method, and the copy in TCRdb shows in-frame clones only, minus some. The sample carries over 200,000 clones, about 90% recorded once. The sequence came from a woman between 18 and 29 years old in good health and CMV-seronegative. The gene calls are TRBV5-1 and TRBJ2-7, with 12 nucleotides matching TRBD2. The specimen sequenced was PBMCs. The CDR3 loop reads CASSLVQPESRLAGDYEQYF. CDR3 nucleotide sequence: TGCGCCAGCAGCTTGGTACAGCCAGAGAGTCGACTAGCGGGAGACTACGAGCAGTACTTC.